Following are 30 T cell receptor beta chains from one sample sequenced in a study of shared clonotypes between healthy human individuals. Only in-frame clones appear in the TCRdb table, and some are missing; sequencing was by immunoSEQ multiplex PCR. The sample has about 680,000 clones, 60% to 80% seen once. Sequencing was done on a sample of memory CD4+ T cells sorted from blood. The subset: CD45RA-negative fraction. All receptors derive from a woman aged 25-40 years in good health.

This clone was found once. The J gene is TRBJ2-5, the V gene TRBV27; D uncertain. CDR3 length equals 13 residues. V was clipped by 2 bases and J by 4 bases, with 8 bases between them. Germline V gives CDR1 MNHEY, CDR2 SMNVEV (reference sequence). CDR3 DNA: TGTGCCAGCAGTTTAAGGTGGGGAGAGACCCAGTACTTC. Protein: CASSLRWGETQYF.

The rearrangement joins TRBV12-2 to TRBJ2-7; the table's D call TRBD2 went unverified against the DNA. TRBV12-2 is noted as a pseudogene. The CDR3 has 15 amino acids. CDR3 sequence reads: CASRSKGGPPYEQYF. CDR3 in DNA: TGTGCAAGTCGCTCCAAAGGCGGGCCTCCCTACGAGCAGTACTTC.

The CDR3 loop reads CASSQEKLAGVYEQYF. The CDR3 nucleotides read TGCGCCAGCAGCCAAGAAAAACTAGCGGGGGTCTACGAGCAGTACTTC. V is TRBV4-1 and J is TRBJ2-7; TRBD2 matches 11 bases. Germline V gives CDR1 MGHRA, CDR2 YSYEKL. The CDR3 extends over 16 amino acids. The V gene end was trimmed by 0 bases and the J gene end by 3 bases; junction bases not matched to a gene: 4.

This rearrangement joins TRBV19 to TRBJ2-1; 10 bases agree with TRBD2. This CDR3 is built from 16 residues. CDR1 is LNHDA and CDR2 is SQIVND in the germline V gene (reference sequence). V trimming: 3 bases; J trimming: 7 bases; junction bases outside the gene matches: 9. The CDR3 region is CASSIWLAGGTNEQFF. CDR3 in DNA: TGTGCCAGTAGTATTTGGTTAGCGGGAGGAACGAATGAGCAGTTCTTC.

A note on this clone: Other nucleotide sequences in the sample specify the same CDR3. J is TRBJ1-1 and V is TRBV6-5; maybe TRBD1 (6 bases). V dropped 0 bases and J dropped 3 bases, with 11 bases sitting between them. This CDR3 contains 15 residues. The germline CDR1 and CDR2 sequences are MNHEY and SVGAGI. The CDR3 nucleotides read TGTGCCAGCAGTTACTCGAGGCAGGGGCACACTGAAGCTTTCTTT. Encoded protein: CASSYSRQGHTEAFF.

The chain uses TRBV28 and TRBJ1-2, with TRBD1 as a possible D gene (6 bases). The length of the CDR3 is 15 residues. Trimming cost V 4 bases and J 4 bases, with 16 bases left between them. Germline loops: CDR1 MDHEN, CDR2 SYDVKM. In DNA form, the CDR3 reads TGTGCCAGCAGTTCCCGGCAGGGGCCTCGCTATGGCTACACCTTC. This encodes CASSSRQGPRYGYTF.

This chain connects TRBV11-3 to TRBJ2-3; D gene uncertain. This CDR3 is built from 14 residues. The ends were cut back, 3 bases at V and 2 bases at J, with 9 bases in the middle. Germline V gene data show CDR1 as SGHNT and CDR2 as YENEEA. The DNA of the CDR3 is TGTGCCAGCAGCTTGGGTACGTCCACAGATACGCAGTATTTT. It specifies CASSLGTSTDTQYF.

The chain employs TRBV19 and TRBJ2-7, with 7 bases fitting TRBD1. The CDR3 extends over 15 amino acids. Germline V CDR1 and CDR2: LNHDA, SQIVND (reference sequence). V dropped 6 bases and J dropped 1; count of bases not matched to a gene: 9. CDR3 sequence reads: CASSNQGVGSYEQYF. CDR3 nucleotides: TGTGCCAGTAGCAATCAGGGGGTCGGATCCTACGAGCAGTACTTC.

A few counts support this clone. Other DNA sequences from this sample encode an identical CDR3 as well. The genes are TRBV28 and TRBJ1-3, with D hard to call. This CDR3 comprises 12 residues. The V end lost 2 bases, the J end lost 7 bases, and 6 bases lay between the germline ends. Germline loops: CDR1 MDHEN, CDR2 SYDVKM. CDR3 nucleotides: TGTGCCAGCAGTTTAGTGGGGAACACCATATATTTT. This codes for CASSLVGNTIYF.

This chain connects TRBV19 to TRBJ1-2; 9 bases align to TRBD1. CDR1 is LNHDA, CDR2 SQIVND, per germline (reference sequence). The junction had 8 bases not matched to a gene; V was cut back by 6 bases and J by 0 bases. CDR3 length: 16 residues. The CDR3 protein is CASSLAGTGTNYGYTF. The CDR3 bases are TGTGCCAGTAGCTTAGCCGGGACAGGGACTAACTATGGCTACACCTTC.

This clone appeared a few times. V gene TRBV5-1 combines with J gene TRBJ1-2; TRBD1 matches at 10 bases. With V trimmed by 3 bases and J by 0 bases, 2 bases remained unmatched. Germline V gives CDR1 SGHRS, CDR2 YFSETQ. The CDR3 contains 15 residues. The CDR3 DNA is TGCGCCAGCAGCTCGGGACAGGGGCCTAACTATGGCTACACCTTC. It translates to CASSSGQGPNYGYTF.

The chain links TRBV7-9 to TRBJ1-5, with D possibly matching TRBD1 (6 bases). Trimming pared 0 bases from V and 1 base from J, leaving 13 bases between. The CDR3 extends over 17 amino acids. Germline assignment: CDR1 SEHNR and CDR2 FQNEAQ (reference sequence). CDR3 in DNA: TGTGCCAGCAGCTTAGCGGGGGCCAAAGGGAGCAATCAGCCCCAGCATTTT. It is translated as CASSLAGAKGSNQPQHF.

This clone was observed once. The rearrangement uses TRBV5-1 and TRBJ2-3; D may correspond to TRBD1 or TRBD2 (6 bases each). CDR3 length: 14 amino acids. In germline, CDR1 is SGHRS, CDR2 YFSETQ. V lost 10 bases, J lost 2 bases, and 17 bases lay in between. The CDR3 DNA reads TGCGCCTCCCACCGGGCGGGACACACAGATACGCAGTATTTT. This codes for CASHRAGHTDTQYF.

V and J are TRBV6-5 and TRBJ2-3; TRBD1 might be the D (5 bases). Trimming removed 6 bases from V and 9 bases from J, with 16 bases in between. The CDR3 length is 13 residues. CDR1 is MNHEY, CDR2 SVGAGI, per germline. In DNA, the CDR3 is TGTGCCAGCAGACCCGGACGGGCAGGGACGCAGTATTTT. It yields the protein CASRPGRAGTQYF.

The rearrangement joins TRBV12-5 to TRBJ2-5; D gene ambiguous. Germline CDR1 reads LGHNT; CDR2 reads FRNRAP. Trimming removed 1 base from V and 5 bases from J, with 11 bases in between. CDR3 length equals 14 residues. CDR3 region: CASGLEDREETQYF. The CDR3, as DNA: TGTGCTAGTGGTTTGGAAGATCGAGAGGAGACCCAGTACTTC. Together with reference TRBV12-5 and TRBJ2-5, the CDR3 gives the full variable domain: DARVTQTPRHKVTEMGQEVTMRCQPILGHNTVFWYRQTMMQGLELLAYFRNRAPLDDSGMPKDRFSAEMPDATLATLKIQPSEPRDSAVYFCASGLEDREETQYFGPGTRLLVL.

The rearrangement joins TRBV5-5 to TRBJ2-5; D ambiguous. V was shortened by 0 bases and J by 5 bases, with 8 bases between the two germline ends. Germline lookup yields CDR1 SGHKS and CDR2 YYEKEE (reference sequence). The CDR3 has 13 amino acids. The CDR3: CASSLAFSETQYF. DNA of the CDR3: TGTGCCAGCAGCTTGGCCTTCTCCGAGACCCAGTACTTC. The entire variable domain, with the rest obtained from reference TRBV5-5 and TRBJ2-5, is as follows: DAGVTQSPTHLIKTRGQQVTLRCSPISGHKSVSWYQQVLGQGPQFIFQYYEKEERGRGNFPDRFSARQFPNYSSELNVNALLLGDSALYLCASSLAFSETQYFGPGTRLLVL.

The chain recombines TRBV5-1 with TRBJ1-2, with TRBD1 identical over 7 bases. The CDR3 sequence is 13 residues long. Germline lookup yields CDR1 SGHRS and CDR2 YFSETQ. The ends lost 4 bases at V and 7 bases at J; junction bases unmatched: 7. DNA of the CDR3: TGCGCCAGCAGCCACCCGGCAGGGGGTGGCTACACCTTC. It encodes CASSHPAGGGYTF. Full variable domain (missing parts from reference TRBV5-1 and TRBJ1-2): KAGVTQTPRYLIKTRGQQVTLSCSPISGHRSVSWYQQTPGQGLQFLFEYFSETQRNKGNFPGRFSGRQFSNSRSEMNVSTLELGDSALYLCASSHPAGGGYTFGSGTRLTVV.

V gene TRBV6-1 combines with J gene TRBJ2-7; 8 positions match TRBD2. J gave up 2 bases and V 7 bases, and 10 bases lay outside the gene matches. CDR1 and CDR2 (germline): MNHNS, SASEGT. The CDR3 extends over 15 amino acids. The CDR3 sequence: CASTFLSGLAYEQYF. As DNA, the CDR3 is TGTGCCAGCACCTTCTTGTCGGGACTAGCCTACGAGCAGTACTTC.

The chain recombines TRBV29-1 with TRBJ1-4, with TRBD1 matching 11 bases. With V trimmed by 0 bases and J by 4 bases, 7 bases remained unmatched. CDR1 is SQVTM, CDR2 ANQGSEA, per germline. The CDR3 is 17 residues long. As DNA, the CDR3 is TGCAGCGTTGAAGATGGCGGACAGGGGGCTGGTAATGAAAAACTGTTTTTT. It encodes CSVEDGGQGAGNEKLFF.

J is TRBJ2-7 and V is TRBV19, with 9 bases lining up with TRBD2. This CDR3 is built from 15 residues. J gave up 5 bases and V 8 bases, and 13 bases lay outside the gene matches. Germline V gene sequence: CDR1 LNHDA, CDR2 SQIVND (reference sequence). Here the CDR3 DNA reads TGTGCCAGTTCACTCCTGGGCGGGAGGGCTGACGAGCAGTACTTC. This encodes CASSLLGGRADEQYF.

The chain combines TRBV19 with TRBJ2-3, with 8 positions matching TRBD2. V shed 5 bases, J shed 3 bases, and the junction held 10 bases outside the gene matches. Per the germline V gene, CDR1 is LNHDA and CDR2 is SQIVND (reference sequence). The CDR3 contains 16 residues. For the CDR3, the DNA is TGTGCCAGTAGTCCCGGGGTAGCGGGAACAACAGATACGCAGTATTTT. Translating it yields CASSPGVAGTTDTQYF.

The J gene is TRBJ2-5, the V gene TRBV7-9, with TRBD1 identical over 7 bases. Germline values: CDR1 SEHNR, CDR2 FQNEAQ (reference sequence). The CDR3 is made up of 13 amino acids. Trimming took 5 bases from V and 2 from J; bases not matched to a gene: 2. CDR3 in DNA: TGTGCCAGCAGCCGGGGACAGCAAGAGACCCAGTACTTC. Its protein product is CASSRGQQETQYF.

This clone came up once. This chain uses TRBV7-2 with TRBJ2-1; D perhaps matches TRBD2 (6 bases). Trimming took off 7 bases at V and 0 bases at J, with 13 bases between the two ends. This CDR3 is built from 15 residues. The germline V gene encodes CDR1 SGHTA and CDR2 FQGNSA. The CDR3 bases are TGTGCCAGCACCAATCCCGGGAGCTCCTACAATGAGCAGTTCTTC. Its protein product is CASTNPGSSYNEQFF.

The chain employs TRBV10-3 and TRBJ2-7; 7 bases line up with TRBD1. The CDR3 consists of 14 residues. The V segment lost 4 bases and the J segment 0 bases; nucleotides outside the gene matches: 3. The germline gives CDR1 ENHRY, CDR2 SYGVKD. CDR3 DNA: TGTGCCATCAGTGGTGGGACAGCCTCCTACGAGCAGTACTTC. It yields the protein CAISGGTASYEQYF.

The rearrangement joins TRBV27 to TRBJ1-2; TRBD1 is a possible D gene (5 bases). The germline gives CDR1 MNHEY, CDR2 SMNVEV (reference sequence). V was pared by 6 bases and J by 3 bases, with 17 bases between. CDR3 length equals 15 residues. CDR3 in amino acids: CASRSPARGDYGYTF. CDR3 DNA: TGTGCCAGCAGGTCCCCGGCCCGGGGGGACTATGGCTACACCTTC.

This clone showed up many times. Here the CDR3 DNA reads TGTGCCAGCAGAAAAGGGTCCGGGAAGAGGGTCACAGATACGCAGTATTTT. Its translation is CASRKGSGKRVTDTQYF. The chain carries TRBV7-6 and TRBJ2-3; D is possibly TRBD2 (5 bases). The CDR3 length is 17 residues. The germline V gene encodes CDR1 SGHVS and CDR2 FNYEAQ. The V end was cut by 6 bases, the J end by 2 bases, with 21 bases between.

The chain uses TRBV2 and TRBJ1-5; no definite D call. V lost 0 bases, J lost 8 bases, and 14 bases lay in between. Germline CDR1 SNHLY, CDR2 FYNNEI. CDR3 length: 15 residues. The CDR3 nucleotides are TGTGCCAGCAGTGAAGCACCCCCCGAGGTCAAGCCCCAGCATTTT. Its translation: CASSEAPPEVKPQHF.

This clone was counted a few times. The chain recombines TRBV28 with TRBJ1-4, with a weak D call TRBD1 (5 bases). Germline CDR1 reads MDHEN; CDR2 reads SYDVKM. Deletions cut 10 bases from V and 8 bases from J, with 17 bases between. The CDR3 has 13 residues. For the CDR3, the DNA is TGTGCCACGAACCGGGACCACGGGGAAAAACTGTTTTTT. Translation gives CATNRDHGEKLFF.

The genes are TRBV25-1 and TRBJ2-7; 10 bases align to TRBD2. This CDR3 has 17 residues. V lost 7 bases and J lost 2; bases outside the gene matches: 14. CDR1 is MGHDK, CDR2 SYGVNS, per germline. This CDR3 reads CASTPGASGRATYEQYF. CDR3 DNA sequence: TGTGCCAGCACCCCGGGGGCCAGCGGGAGGGCCACCTACGAGCAGTACTTC.

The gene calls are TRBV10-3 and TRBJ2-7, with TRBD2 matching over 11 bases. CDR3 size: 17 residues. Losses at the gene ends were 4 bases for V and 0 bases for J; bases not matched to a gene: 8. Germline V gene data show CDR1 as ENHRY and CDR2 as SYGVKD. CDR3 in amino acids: CAISGTSTSGSSYEQYF. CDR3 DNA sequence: TGTGCCATCAGTGGGACTTCCACTAGCGGGAGCTCCTACGAGCAGTACTTC.